These 8 T cell receptor beta chains came from one sample sequenced in a study of blood T cells in healthy people across ages. The authors ran a second PCR of about 6 to 11 cycles using a sample-barcoded 5' primer and a J-beta primer mix. TCRdb fed the 5' RACE reads into MiXCR, producing one record per CDR3 protein. The repertoire has 1.5 million to 2 million distinct CDR3 sequences, roughly 52% of them found once; the top ten carry roughly 2%. Sequences were obtained from blood. All receptors come from a middle-aged woman in good health.

Comment on this clonotype: The junction departs from germline at one end; a sequencing error may be responsible. The V and J genes are TRBV7-6 and TRBJ2-3; 7 bases match TRBD2. The CDR3 spans 16 residues. Germline V lookup: CDR1 SGHVS, CDR2 FNYEAQ. CDR3 nucleotide sequence: TGTGCCAGCGGCTTAGGGGCTAGCGGCAGCACAGATACGCAGTATTTT. Translating it yields CASGLGASGSTDTQYF.

The CDR3 is CSVVGATGPNTEAFF. CDR3 bases: TGCAGCGTTGTTGGGGCCACCGGACCGAACACTGAAGCTTTCTTT. The genes are TRBV29-1 and TRBJ1-1, with TRBD1 as a possible D gene (5 bases). The CDR3 length is 15 residues. Between the trimmed V and J ends, which lost 4 bases and 1 base, there was a span of 16 bases. Germline V gives CDR1 SQVTM, CDR2 ANQGSEA.

The chain uses TRBV2 and TRBJ2-7, with 14 bases that match TRBD2. The assigned J gene may be wrong: the sequence end matches TRBJ2-5 better. Germline V gene data show CDR1 as SNHLY and CDR2 as FYNNEI. The CDR3 loop spans 17 amino acids. The chain's CDR3 is CASRVHKTSGGAETQYF. As DNA, the CDR3 is TGTGCCAGCAGAGTACACAAGACTAGCGGGGGGGCAGAGACCCAGTACTTC.

The rearrangement joins TRBV15 to TRBJ2-3; 9 positions agree with TRBD1. The V segment lost 3 bases and the J segment 0 bases; nucleotides outside the gene matches: 13. The CDR3 has 19 residues. Germline values: CDR1 LNHNV, CDR2 YYDKDF (reference sequence). CDR3 sequence reads: CATSSPMTGGWSSTDTQYF. CDR3 DNA: TGTGCCACCAGCAGCCCCATGACAGGGGGATGGTCTAGCACAGATACGCAGTATTTT.

This chain connects TRBV12-3 or TRBV12-4 to TRBJ1-4; D may be TRBD1 (6 bases). V gave up 5 bases and J gave up 5 bases, with 21 bases separating them. CDR3 size: 17 residues. The CDR3 coding sequence is TGTGCCAGCAGTACCCCCCACACAGGGACCGAAAATGAAAAACTGTTTTTT. The encoded protein is CASSTPHTGTENEKLFF.

The chain carries TRBV5-1 and TRBJ1-1; the D is unclear. Germline lookup yields CDR1 SGHRS and CDR2 YFSETQ. Trimming shortened V by 6 bases and J by 3 bases, and 15 bases separated the two germline ends. The CDR3 has 14 residues. The CDR3 loop is CASKETLRDTEAFF. In nucleotides, the CDR3 is TGCGCCAGCAAGGAGACATTAAGGGACACTGAAGCTTTCTTT.

There are a few counts of this clonotype. V gene TRBV5-1 combines with J gene TRBJ2-1; possibly TRBD1 for D (6 bases). The germline gives CDR1 SGHRS, CDR2 YFSETQ. The CDR3 is 16 residues long. Trimming removed 0 bases at V and 0 bases at J, with 10 bases between. CDR3 nucleotides: TGCGCCAGCAGCTTGGAGCAGGGGAGCTCCTACAATGAGCAGTTCTTC. Translating it yields CASSLEQGSSYNEQFF. Variable domain in full (rest from reference TRBV5-1 and TRBJ2-1): KAGVTQTPRYLIKTRGQQVTLSCSPISGHRSVSWYQQTPGQGLQFLFEYFSETQRNKGNFPGRFSGRQFSNSRSEMNVSTLELGDSALYLCASSLEQGSSYNEQFFGPGTRLTVL.

The chain couples TRBV6-2 or TRBV6-3 to TRBJ2-5; 7 bases match TRBD1. CDR3 size: 14 residues. Germline loops: CDR1 MNHEY, CDR2 SVGEGT. Trimming took 6 bases from V and 5 from J; bases not matched to a gene: 9. CDR3 residues: CASRHWTGPETQYF. DNA of the CDR3: TGTGCCAGCAGGCACTGGACAGGTCCGGAGACCCAGTACTTC.